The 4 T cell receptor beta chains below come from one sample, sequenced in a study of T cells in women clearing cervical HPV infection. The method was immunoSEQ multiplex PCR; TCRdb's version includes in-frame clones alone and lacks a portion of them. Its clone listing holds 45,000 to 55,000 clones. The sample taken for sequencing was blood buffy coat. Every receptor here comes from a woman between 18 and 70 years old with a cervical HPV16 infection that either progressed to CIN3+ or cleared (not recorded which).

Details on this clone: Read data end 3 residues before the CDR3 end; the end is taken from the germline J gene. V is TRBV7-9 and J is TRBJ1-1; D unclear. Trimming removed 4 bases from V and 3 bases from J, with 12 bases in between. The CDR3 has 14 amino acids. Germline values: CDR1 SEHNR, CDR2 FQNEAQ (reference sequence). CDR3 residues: CASSSWTDYTEAFF. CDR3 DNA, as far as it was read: TGTGCCAGCAGCTCCTGGACTGATTACACTGAA.

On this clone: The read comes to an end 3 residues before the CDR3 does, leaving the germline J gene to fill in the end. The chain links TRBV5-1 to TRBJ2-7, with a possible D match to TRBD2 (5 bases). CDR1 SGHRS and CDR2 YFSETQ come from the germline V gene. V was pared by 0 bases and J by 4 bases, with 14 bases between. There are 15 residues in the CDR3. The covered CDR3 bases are TGCGCCAGCAGCTTGGAGGGTTTTGCGGGTTACGAG. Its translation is CASSLEGFAGYE. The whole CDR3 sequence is CASSLEGFAGYEQYF.

CDR3 residues: CASSTHPLGVYLYEQYF. Partial CDR3 DNA: TGTGCCAGCAGCACCCACCCCCTCGGGGTTTATCTCTACGAG. The chain recombines TRBV28 with TRBJ2-7, with D perhaps matching TRBD2 (5 bases). Sequencing ends 3 residues short of the CDR3 end; the germline J gene provides the rest. Per germline, CDR1 MDHEN and CDR2 SYDVKM. This CDR3 is 17 amino acids long. V lost 6 bases to trimming and J lost 3 bases, with 24 bases between them.

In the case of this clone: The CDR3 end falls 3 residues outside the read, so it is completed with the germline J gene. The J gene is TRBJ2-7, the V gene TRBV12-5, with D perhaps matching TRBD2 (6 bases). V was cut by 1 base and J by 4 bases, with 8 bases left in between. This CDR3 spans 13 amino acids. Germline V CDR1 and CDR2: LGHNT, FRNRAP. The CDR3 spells CASGLGGAYEQYF. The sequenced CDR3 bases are TGTGCTAGTGGTTTGGGCGGGGCGTACGAG.